Many counts were recorded for the clone carrying this T cell receptor (beta chain). Read coverage stops 3 residues before the CDR3 terminus; the germline J gene supplies the remainder. Profiled with immunoSEQ multiplex PCR; TCRdb holds only in-frame clones, not every one. The data show tens of thousands of clones, with none appearing a single time. This record comes from a study of T cell clonality in common variable immunodeficiency. The germline V gene has CDR1 LNHDA and CDR2 SQIVND (reference sequence). This CDR3 has 12 residues. V gave up 5 bases and J gave up 3 bases, with 8 bases separating them. Caucasian heritage predominated among both patients and controls.

Sequencing used peripheral blood mononuclear cells. The sequence was obtained from a person aged 18 to 75 in good health. J is TRBJ2-7 and V is TRBV19; possibly TRBD1 for D (5 bases). The CDR3 protein is CASSWGSYEQYF. Partial CDR3 DNA: TGTGCCAGTAGTTGGGGCAGCTACGAG. The full variable domain, its missing parts supplied by reference TRBV19 and TRBJ2-7, is DGGITQSPKYLFRKEGQNVTLSCEQNLNHDAMYWYRQDPGQGLRLIYYSQIVNDFQKGDIAEGYSVSREKKESFPLTVTSAQKNPTAFYLCASSWGSYEQYFGPGTRLTVT.